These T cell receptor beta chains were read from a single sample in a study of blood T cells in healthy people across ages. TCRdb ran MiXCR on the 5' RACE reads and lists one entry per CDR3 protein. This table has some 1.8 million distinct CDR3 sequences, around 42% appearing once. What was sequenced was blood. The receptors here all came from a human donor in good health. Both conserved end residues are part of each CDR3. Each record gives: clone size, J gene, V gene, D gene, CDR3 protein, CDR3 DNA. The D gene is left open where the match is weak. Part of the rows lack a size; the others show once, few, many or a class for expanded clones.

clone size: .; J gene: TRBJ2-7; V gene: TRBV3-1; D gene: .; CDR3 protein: CASSRRLGDGYEQYF; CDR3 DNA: TGTGCCAGCAGTCGCCGCCTCGGTGATGGCTACGAGCAGTACTTC
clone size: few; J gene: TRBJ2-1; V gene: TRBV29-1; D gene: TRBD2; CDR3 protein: CSVRSTSGGWNEQFF; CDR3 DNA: TGCAGCGTTCGTTCGACTAGCGGGGGGTGGAATGAGCAGTTCTTC
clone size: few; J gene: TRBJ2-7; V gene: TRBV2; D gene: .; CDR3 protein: CASSREGDSLEQYF; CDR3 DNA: TGTGCCAGCAGTAGGGAGGGGGACTCTCTGGAGCAGTACTTC
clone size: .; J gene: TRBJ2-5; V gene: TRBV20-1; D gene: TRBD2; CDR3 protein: CSARDTGGTQPLEETQYF; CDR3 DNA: TGCAGTGCTAGAGATACGGGGGGGACCCAGCCGCTGGAAGAGACCCAGTACTTC
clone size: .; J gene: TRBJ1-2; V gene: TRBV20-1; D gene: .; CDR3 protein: CSAKVPYNYGYTF; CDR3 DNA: TGCAGTGCTAAAGTACCTTATAACTATGGCTACACCTTC
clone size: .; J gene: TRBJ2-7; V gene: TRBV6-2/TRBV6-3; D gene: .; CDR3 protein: CASTFRRRTGYEQYF; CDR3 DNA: TGTGCCAGCACCTTCAGGAGAAGAACAGGATACGAGCAGTACTTC
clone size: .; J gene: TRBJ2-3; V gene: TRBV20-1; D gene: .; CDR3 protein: CSATKSGTHTDTQYF; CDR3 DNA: TGCAGTGCCACAAAGTCGGGGACACACACAGATACGCAGTATTTT
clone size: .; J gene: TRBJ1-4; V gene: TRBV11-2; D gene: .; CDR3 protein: CASSLVLTEKLFF; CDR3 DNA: TGTGCCAGCAGCTTAGTCTTGACTGAAAAACTGTTTTTT
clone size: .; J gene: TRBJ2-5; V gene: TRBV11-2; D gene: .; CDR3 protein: CASSFHTGLQETQYF; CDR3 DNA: TGTGCCAGCAGCTTTCACACAGGGCTCCAAGAGACCCAGTACTTC
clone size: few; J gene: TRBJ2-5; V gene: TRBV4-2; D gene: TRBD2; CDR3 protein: CASSHSRTSGGAEETQYF; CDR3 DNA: TGTGCCAGCAGTCATTCCCGGACTAGCGGGGGGGCCGAGGAGACCCAGTACTTC
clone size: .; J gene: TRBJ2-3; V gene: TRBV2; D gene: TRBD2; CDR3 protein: CASVGLAGVVDTQYF; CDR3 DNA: TGTGCCTCAGTGGGGCTAGCGGGGGTCGTTGATACGCAGTATTTT
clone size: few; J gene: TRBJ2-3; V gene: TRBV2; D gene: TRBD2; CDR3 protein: CASNRLAYTDTQYF; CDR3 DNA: TGTGCCAGCAACAGACTAGCCTACACAGATACGCAGTATTTT
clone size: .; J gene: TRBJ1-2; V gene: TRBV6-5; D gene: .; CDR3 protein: CASSYSSMGLTQNYGYTF; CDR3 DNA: TGTGCCAGCAGTTACTCGTCGATGGGGCTGACCCAGAACTATGGCTACACCTTC
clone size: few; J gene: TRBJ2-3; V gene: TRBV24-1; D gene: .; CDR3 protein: CATSDSTADTQYF; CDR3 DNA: TGTGCCACCAGTGATTCGACAGCCGATACGCAGTATTTT
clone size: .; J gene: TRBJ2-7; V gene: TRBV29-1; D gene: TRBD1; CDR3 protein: CSVRPGQASYEQYF; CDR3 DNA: TGCAGCGTTAGACCGGGACAGGCAAGCTACGAGCAGTACTTC